These 27 T cell receptor beta chains were all obtained from the same sample, sequenced in a study of shared clonotypes between healthy human individuals. Assay used: immunoSEQ multiplex PCR; TCRdb lists only in-frame clones, some missing. The repertoire has approximately 480,000 clones, about 80% of them found once; the top ten carry about an eighth. What was sequenced was PBMCs. The receptors come from a woman in her thirties or forties in good health. Some clones in this sample may be carry-over from other donors' samples.

CDR3 in DNA: TGTGCCAGCAGCCCTGTTGCTGCTTCGGTTGGGGCCAACGTCCTGACTTTC. Its protein product is CASSPVAASVGANVLTF. V is TRBV7-6 and J is TRBJ2-6; unclear D gene. Trimming removed 5 bases from V and 3 bases from J, with 17 bases in between. Germline CDR1 is SGHVS and CDR2 is FNYEAQ. The CDR3 covers 17 residues.

This rearrangement joins TRBV19 to TRBJ2-1; D is unclear. V was pared by 7 bases and J by 6 bases, with 16 bases between. In germline, CDR1 is LNHDA, CDR2 SQIVND (reference sequence). The CDR3 length is 14 residues. As DNA, the CDR3 is TGTGCCAGTACCCCCAGTGGGCCCTCCAATGAGCAGTTCTTC. This sequence encodes CASTPSGPSNEQFF.

The rearrangement uses TRBV7-9 and TRBJ2-7, with 13 bases lining up with TRBD2. The length of the CDR3 is 15 residues. J was trimmed by 7 bases and V by 2 bases; bases with no gene match: 5. Looked up from germline, CDR1 is SEHNR and CDR2 is FQNEAQ (reference sequence). The DNA of the CDR3 is TGTGCCAGCAGCTTACTCCCGGGACTAGCGGGGGAGCAGTACTTC. It codes for CASSLLPGLAGEQYF.

The rearrangement links TRBV7-2 to TRBJ2-2, with no clear D. Germline loops: CDR1 SGHTA, CDR2 FQGNSA. The length of the CDR3 is 16 residues. Trimming removed 4 bases from V and 5 bases from J, with 17 bases in between. DNA for the CDR3: TGTGCCAGCAGCTCAGAACTTAAGACAAGGACCGGGGAGCTGTTTTTT. Translating gives CASSSELKTRTGELFF.

This clone was detected only a few times. The chain links TRBV5-4 to TRBJ2-5, with 10 bases fitting TRBD2. The CDR3 sequence is 15 residues long. CDR1 and CDR2 from the germline V gene are SGHNT and YYREEE (reference sequence). Trimming at V came to 1 base and at J to 1 base, leaving 1 base not matched to a gene. CDR3 residues: CASSLWTSGQETQYF. The CDR3 nucleotides read TGTGCCAGCAGCTTGTGGACTAGCGGCCAAGAGACCCAGTACTTC.

V is TRBV2 and J is TRBJ1-5; D gene ambiguous. This CDR3 is 14 amino acids long. The germline V and J ends were trimmed by 5 bases and 4 bases, with 12 bases remaining between them. From germline, CDR1 is SNHLY and CDR2 FYNNEI. The chain's CDR3 is CASSFRAINQPQHF. The CDR3 DNA reads TGTGCCAGCAGTTTCCGGGCAATTAATCAGCCCCAGCATTTT.

This clone was recorded many times. The chain combines TRBV7-9 with TRBJ1-1; D might be TRBD1 (5 bases). Germline-derived CDR1 and CDR2 are SEHNR and FQNEAQ (reference sequence). With 2 bases removed from V and 6 bases from J, the gap between germline ends came to 16 bases. This CDR3 comprises 15 residues. CDR3 nucleotides: TGTGCCAGCAGCTTACGGAGGGCCCTGGGGGCTGAAGCTTTCTTT. Protein sequence: CASSLRRALGAEAFF.

The chain combines TRBV28 with TRBJ2-7, with D hard to call. CDR1 is MDHEN and CDR2 is SYDVKM in the germline V gene. The CDR3 extends over 16 amino acids. With 4 bases removed from V and 3 bases from J, the gap between germline ends came to 19 bases. CDR3 DNA: TGTGCCAGCAGTTCCCCAGGTAGGGATTATGGCTACGAGCAGTACTTC. Its protein product is CASSSPGRDYGYEQYF.

The count of this clone is one. The V gene is TRBV4-1, the J gene TRBJ2-7; 8 positions match TRBD2. Germline CDR1 and CDR2: MGHRA and YSYEKL. The trim removed 0 bases at V and 7 bases at J, leaving 8 bases unmatched. CDR3 size: 15 residues. This chain's CDR3 is CASSQDRAGVWEQYF. The CDR3 nucleotides read TGCGCCAGCAGCCAAGACCGAGCGGGAGTTTGGGAGCAGTACTTC.

The chain joins TRBV6-1 to TRBJ1-1, with a weak D call TRBD1 (6 bases). Germline V lookup: CDR1 MNHNS, CDR2 SASEGT. The CDR3 runs 14 residues. The germline V and J ends were trimmed by 3 bases and 7 bases, with 15 bases remaining between them. The CDR3 protein is CASSDRGGGHEAFF. In nucleotides, the CDR3 is TGTGCCAGCAGTGACAGGGGCGGGGGTCATGAAGCTTTCTTT.

The CDR3 DNA follows: TGTGCCAGCAGCCCACCGTTCTATGGCTACACCTTC. Protein product: CASSPPFYGYTF. The V call is TRBV11-2, the J call TRBJ1-2; D is unclear. The CDR3 loop spans 12 amino acids. The V and J ends lost 5 bases and 4 bases respectively, with 8 bases between them. Per the germline V gene, CDR1 is SGHAT and CDR2 is FQNNGV.

This clone was picked up many times. The chain recombines TRBV29-1 with TRBJ2-1, with a weak D call TRBD2 (5 bases). Germline values: CDR1 SQVTM, CDR2 ANQGSEA. Trimming removed 3 bases at V and 8 bases at J, with 11 bases between. The CDR3 spans 12 residues. In DNA, the CDR3 is TGCAGCGTTGAGCTAGTACTAGATGAGCAGTTCTTC. Translated: CSVELVLDEQFF.

The chain joins TRBV10-2 to TRBJ2-7; 12 bases are a match to TRBD2. This CDR3 comprises 13 residues. Germline V gene data show CDR1 as WSHSY and CDR2 as SAAADI. V shed 6 bases and J 4 bases; nucleotides not matched to a gene: 1. CDR3 bases: TGCGCCAGCAGGACTAGCGGGAGTTACGAGCAGTACTTC. This gives the protein CASRTSGSYEQYF.

Comments on this clone: This sample includes further DNA sequences coding for the same CDR3. CDR3 coding DNA: TGTGCCAGCAGCGTAGGGGCGGGATCCTCCTACAATGAGCAGTTCTTC. Protein sequence: CASSVGAGSSYNEQFF. The chain joins TRBV9 to TRBJ2-1; a possible D gene is TRBD2 (6 bases). V was shortened by 0 bases and J by 0 bases, with 10 bases between the two germline ends. The CDR3 consists of 16 residues. CDR1 is SGDLS and CDR2 is YYNGEE in the germline V gene.

The chain couples TRBV19 to TRBJ2-7, with TRBD1 identical over 8 bases. The CDR3 is 16 amino acids. The V gene's germline CDR1 is LNHDA and CDR2 SQIVND (reference sequence). J gave up 4 bases and V 5 bases, and 13 bases lay outside the gene matches. The CDR3 sequence: CASSQPGTGRGYEQYF. The CDR3 DNA follows: TGTGCCAGTAGTCAACCCGGGACAGGTCGGGGGTACGAGCAGTACTTC.

Comments on this clone: A far larger clone differs by one base, so this is likely a read error. The chain uses TRBV11-2 and TRBJ2-4; 10 bases fit TRBD1. The CDR3 loop spans 15 amino acids. V shed 2 bases and J 11 bases; nucleotides not matched to a gene: 9. Germline CDR1 reads SGHAT; CDR2 reads FQNNGV. The CDR3 loop reads CASSLPWDRGPVQYF. As DNA, the CDR3 is TGTGCCAGCAGCTTACCCTGGGACAGGGGACCCGTTCAGTACTTC.

This chain connects TRBV7-9 to TRBJ1-5, with 7 bases aligning to TRBD1. This CDR3 comprises 14 residues. J was trimmed by 7 bases and V by 5 bases; bases with no gene match: 8. The germline V gene encodes CDR1 SEHNR and CDR2 FQNEAQ (reference sequence). The CDR3, as DNA: TGTGCCAGCAGCCTAGGGGGCATCAGGCAGCCCCAGCATTTT. This codes for CASSLGGIRQPQHF.

The J gene is TRBJ2-3, the V gene TRBV11-2; D might be TRBD1 or TRBD2, each matching 5 bases. Germline loops: CDR1 SGHAT, CDR2 FQNNGV. This CDR3 spans 15 amino acids. The germline V and J ends were trimmed by 0 bases and 0 bases, with 7 bases remaining between them. Written as DNA, the CDR3 is TGTGCCAGCAGCTTAGATGGGGGTAGCACAGATACGCAGTATTTT. It yields the protein CASSLDGGSTDTQYF.

The chain carries TRBV10-3 and TRBJ2-5; possible D gene TRBD1, 6 bases. The germline V gene has CDR1 ENHRY and CDR2 SYGVKD. V shed 5 bases and J shed 6 bases, with 19 bases lying between them. This CDR3 is 15 amino acids long. The CDR3 DNA reads TGTGCCATCAGTCCACAGGGCGACGTGGTGAAGACCCAGTACTTC. Protein product: CAISPQGDVVKTQYF.

V and J are TRBV7-3 and TRBJ2-2; D is unresolved. V lost 4 bases and J lost 1, with 16 bases in between. Germline values: CDR1 SGHTA, CDR2 FQGTGA. This CDR3 spans 17 amino acids. CDR3 amino acids: CASSSTGIGENTGELFF. The CDR3, as DNA: TGTGCCAGCAGCTCCACCGGAATAGGAGAGAACACCGGGGAGCTGTTTTTT.

V usage is TRBV27 and J usage is TRBJ2-7; D perhaps matches TRBD1 (5 bases). Germline CDR1 is MNHEY and CDR2 is SMNVEV (reference sequence). CDR3 length: 13 amino acids. V was shortened by 5 bases and J by 4 bases, with 12 bases between the two germline ends. CDR3 DNA sequence: TGTGCCAGCAGTCAAAGACAGAAATACGAGCAGTACTTC. Protein: CASSQRQKYEQYF.

This clone was seen a single time. This chain connects TRBV27 to TRBJ1-2; possibly TRBD1 for D (6 bases). Per the germline V gene, CDR1 is MNHEY and CDR2 is SMNVEV (reference sequence). The CDR3 extends over 14 amino acids. V was shortened by 6 bases and J by 7 bases, with 18 bases between the two germline ends. The CDR3 is CASSSPSGARGYTF. In DNA, the CDR3 is TGTGCCAGCAGCTCCCCCTCAGGGGCGCGTGGCTACACCTTC.

This sequence joins TRBV4-3 and TRBJ2-7; D may be TRBD1 (6 bases). V shed 4 bases and J shed 1 base, with 8 bases lying between them. The CDR3 totals 13 residues. Germline V gives CDR1 LGHNA, CDR2 YSLEER. The DNA for the CDR3 is TGCGCCAGCAGCCGAGGACAGTCCTACGAGCAGTACTTC. The encoded protein is CASSRGQSYEQYF.

This clone was picked up one time. This chain links TRBV4-1 with TRBJ2-1; TRBD2 is a possible D gene (6 bases). The germline gives CDR1 MGHRA, CDR2 YSYEKL. V was trimmed by 2 bases and J by 2 bases, leaving 10 bases between them. The CDR3 runs 15 residues. The CDR3 sequence is CASSQLTSTYNEQFF. The CDR3 DNA is TGCGCCAGCAGCCAACTAACTAGCACCTACAATGAGCAGTTCTTC.

This clone was found a few times. This rearrangement joins TRBV27 to TRBJ1-2; 9 positions match TRBD1. Germline assignment: CDR1 MNHEY and CDR2 SMNVEV (reference sequence). V shed 3 bases, J shed 5 bases, and the junction held 13 bases outside the gene matches. The CDR3 spans 17 residues. The CDR3 spells CASSLTDRGGKWYGYTF. The CDR3 nucleotides are TGTGCCAGCAGTTTGACGGACAGGGGAGGGAAGTGGTATGGCTACACCTTC.

V is TRBV11-2 and J is TRBJ2-1; D is unresolved. CDR3 length: 15 residues. Germline CDR1 and CDR2: SGHAT and FQNNGV. V shed 0 bases and J shed 4 bases, with 10 bases lying between them. The CDR3 region is CASSLDGSDYNEQFF. The DNA for the CDR3 is TGTGCCAGCAGCTTAGACGGTTCCGATTACAATGAGCAGTTCTTC.

V and J are TRBV7-6 and TRBJ2-2; 10 bases are a match to TRBD2. Losses at the gene ends were 5 bases for V and 4 bases for J; bases not matched to a gene: 7. Per the germline V gene, CDR1 is SGHVS and CDR2 is FNYEAQ. The CDR3 extends over 16 amino acids. The CDR3 DNA is TGTGCCAGCAGCCACGGACTAGCGGCTGGCACCGGGGAGCTGTTTTTT. Protein sequence: CASSHGLAAGTGELFF.